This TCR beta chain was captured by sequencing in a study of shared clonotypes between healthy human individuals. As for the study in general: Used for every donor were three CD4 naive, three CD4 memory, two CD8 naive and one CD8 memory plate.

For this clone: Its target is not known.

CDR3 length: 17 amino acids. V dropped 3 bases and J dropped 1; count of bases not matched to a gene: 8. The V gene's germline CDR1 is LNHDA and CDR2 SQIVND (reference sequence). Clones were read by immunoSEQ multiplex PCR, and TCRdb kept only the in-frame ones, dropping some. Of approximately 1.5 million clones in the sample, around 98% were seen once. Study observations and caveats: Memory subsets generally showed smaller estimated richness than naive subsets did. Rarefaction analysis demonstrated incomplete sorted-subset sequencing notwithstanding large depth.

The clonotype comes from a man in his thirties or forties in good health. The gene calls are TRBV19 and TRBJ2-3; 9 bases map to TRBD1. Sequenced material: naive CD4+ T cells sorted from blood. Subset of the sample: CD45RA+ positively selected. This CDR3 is CASSIHYRGQGTDTQYF. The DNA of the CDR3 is TGTGCCAGTAGTATCCACTACAGGGGGCAGGGCACAGATACGCAGTATTTT.